This is a list of T cell receptor beta chains from one sample in a study of blood T cell repertoires in COVID-19. Repertoires were generated with immunoSEQ multiplex PCR, while TCRdb's copy carries only in-frame clones and drops some. The sample carries tens of thousands of clones, 70% to 85% recorded once. Input material: peripheral blood. These receptors were collected from a man between 60 and 70 years old with active or convalescent COVID-19. Each CDR3 is given with its conserved first and last residue. D genes are given only for firm matches. Not all rows give a size; the values are once, few, many and, for expanded clones, a class.

size	D	J	V	DNA	CDR3
.	TRBD1	TRBJ2-7	TRBV13	TGTGCCAGCAGCTTAAGGGACAGGGAATACGAGCAGTACTTC	CASSLRDREYEQYF
.	TRBD2	TRBJ2-7	TRBV9	TGTGCCAGCAGCACGACAGCGGGGATAACCTACGAGCAGTACTTC	CASSTTAGITYEQYF
.	TRBD2	TRBJ2-5	TRBV11-2	TGTGCCAGCAGCTCGGGGGCTAGCGGGAGGGAGAGTACTTCCCAGTACTTC	CASSSGASGRESTSQYF
.	TRBD1	TRBJ1-3	TRBV2	TGTGCCAGCAGAGACAGGGGCCTTAGCTCTGGAAACACCATATATTTT	CASRDRGLSSGNTIYF
.	TRBD2	TRBJ2-5	TRBV2	TGTGCCAGCACCTCTAGCGGGGGTAAAGAGACCCAGTACTTC	CASTSSGGKETQYF
.	.	TRBJ1-5	TRBV12-3/TRBV12-4	TGTGCCAGCAAAACAGGTAATCAGCCCCAGCATTTT	CASKTGNQPQHF
.	.	TRBJ1-1	TRBV28	TGTGCCAGCAGCAGATACACTGAAGCTTTCTTT	CASSRYTEAFF
.	TRBD1	TRBJ1-1	TRBV2	TGTGCCACCTTAGGGGGCGAGGGCACTGAAGCTTTCTTT	CATLGGEGTEAFF
.	.	TRBJ1-4	TRBV5-1	TGCGCCAGCAAACAGGGCCCTAATGAAAAACTGTTTTTT	CASKQGPNEKLFF
.	.	TRBJ1-5	TRBV7-2	TGTGCCAGCAGCTTAGCCCTCGGGGGTCAGCCCCAGCATTTT	CASSLALGGQPQHF
few	.	TRBJ1-2	TRBV18	TGTGCCAGCTCACCGACCGGGACAACCGACTATGGCTACACCTTC	CASSPTGTTDYGYTF
.	.	TRBJ2-7	TRBV3-1/TRBV3-2	TGTGCCAGCAGCCGTCTCACAGGGACGCAGTACTTC	CASSRLTGTQYF
few	TRBD2	TRBJ2-3	TRBV30	TGTGCCTGGAAGCGAGGTGGGACTAGCGCAGATACGCAGTATTTT	CAWKRGGTSADTQYF
few	TRBD1	TRBJ2-7	TRBV7-8	TGTGCCAGCAGCTTAGGGGCAAGAACAGGGGGTGGCTACGAGCAGTACTTC	CASSLGARTGGGYEQYF
.	.	TRBJ1-2	TRBV3-1/TRBV3-2	TGTGCCAGCAGCCAAGAGGCTCTCCAAGCTAACTATGGCTACACCTTC	CASSQEALQANYGYTF
.	TRBD1	TRBJ1-5	TRBV19	TGTGCCAGTAGTACCCGGGACAGGGGGCGAAGCAATCAGCCCCAGCATTTT	CASSTRDRGRSNQPQHF
once	TRBD2	TRBJ2-3	TRBV28	TGTGCCAGCAGTTTTACTAGCGGGGGACCGTGGGATACGCAGTATTTT	CASSFTSGGPWDTQYF
.	.	TRBJ2-1	TRBV27	TGTGCCAGCAGTTTATCCAGGTGGAATGAGCAGTTCTTC	CASSLSRWNEQFF
.	TRBD1	TRBJ1-3	TRBV10-3	TGTGCCATCAATAAGGACAGGGATCGAAGAAACACCATATATTTT	CAINKDRDRRNTIYF
.	TRBD1	TRBJ2-1	TRBV10-3	TGTGCCATCAGACAGGGGGATGATGAGCAGTTCTTC	CAIRQGDDEQFF
.	.	TRBJ1-2	TRBV29-1	TGCAGCGTCGACCGGGACACGGCTGGCTACACCTTC	CSVDRDTAGYTF
.	.	TRBJ2-7	TRBV11-1	TGTGCCAGCAGCTTAGGCGGGGACTCCTACGAGCAGTACTTC	CASSLGGDSYEQYF
.	.	TRBJ1-5	TRBV6-2/TRBV6-3	TGTGCCAGCAGTTTTTCACTAGAGGGTCAGCCCCAGCATTTT	CASSFSLEGQPQHF
.	.	TRBJ1-6	TRBV4-1	TGCGCCAGTAGCCGGGACTCAGTTAATTCACCCCTCCACTTT	CASSRDSVNSPLHF
.	.	TRBJ1-1	TRBV24-1	TGTGCCAACCCTGAACCTGCAGAGAGGCCACCTGAAGCTTTCTTT	CANPEPAERPPEAFF
.	TRBD2	TRBJ2-3	TRBV4-2	TGTGCCAGCAGCCAAGAAGGGCTAGCGGGGGGCACAGATACGCAGTATTTT	CASSQEGLAGGTDTQYF
.	.	TRBJ2-1	TRBV4-2	TGTGCCAGCAGCCAAGTTAGCGGGACAGACAATGAGCAGTTCTTC	CASSQVSGTDNEQFF
.	TRBD2	TRBJ2-1	TRBV3-1/TRBV3-2	TGTGCCAGCAGCTCCCCGTCGGGAGCGGGGGACTCCTACAATGAGCAGTTCTTC	CASSSPSGAGDSYNEQFF
.	TRBD2	TRBJ2-5	TRBV7-8	TGTGCCAGCAGGTCGAGACTAGCGGGGGATTTCCAAGAGACCCAGTACTTC	CASRSRLAGDFQETQYF
.	TRBD1	TRBJ1-6	TRBV5-5	TGTGCCAGCAGCTACCGGACAGGGGCCCCCAATTCACCCCTCCACTTT	CASSYRTGAPNSPLHF
.	TRBD2	TRBJ2-5	TRBV5-6	TGTGCCAGCAGCTTGCCCCTAGCGGGGGGGCCTGAGACCCAGTACTTC	CASSLPLAGGPETQYF
.	TRBD1	TRBJ1-3	TRBV5-6	TGTGCCAGCAGCGAAAGGGACAGCTATATCTCTGGAAACACCATATATTTT	CASSERDSYISGNTIYF
many	.	TRBJ1-3	TRBV6-5	TGTGCCAGCAGCTCGACGGGGATTTCTGGAAACACCATATATTTT	CASSSTGISGNTIYF
few	.	TRBJ1-5	TRBV10-3	TGTGCCACTGGGGACACCTTCAATCAGCCCCAGCATTTT	CATGDTFNQPQHF
.	TRBD1	TRBJ1-1	TRBV2	TGTGCCAGCAAGACAGGGGCTAACACTGAAGCTTTCTTT	CASKTGANTEAFF
.	TRBD1	TRBJ1-6	TRBV3-1/TRBV3-2	TGTGCCAGCAGCCACGGGACAGGGCGCAACTATAATTCACCCCTCCACTTT	CASSHGTGRNYNSPLHF
.	TRBD1	TRBJ2-7	TRBV11-2	TGTGCCAGCAGAAAAACCGGGACAGGGGAATACGAGCAGTACTTC	CASRKTGTGEYEQYF
.	TRBD1	TRBJ1-4	TRBV5-4	TGTGCCAGCAGCTTAGGACAGGACCCGGTAATGGAAAAACTGTTTTTT	CASSLGQDPVMEKLFF
.	TRBD1	TRBJ2-5	TRBV6-5	TGTGCCAGCAATGGGGACAGCCAAGAGACCCAGTACTTC	CASNGDSQETQYF
.	.	TRBJ1-3	TRBV28	TGTGCCAGCAGTCGGATCCTGGGGGGATTCTCTGGAAACACCATATATTTT	CASSRILGGFSGNTIYF
.	.	TRBJ2-7	TRBV9	TGTGCCAGCAGCCCGAAGACGAGACAGTACGAGCAGTACTTC	CASSPKTRQYEQYF
.	.	TRBJ2-7	TRBV6-5	TGTGCCAGCAGTACCGGACAGAAGATAACCTACGAGCAGTACTTC	CASSTGQKITYEQYF
.	TRBD1	TRBJ1-2	TRBV19	TGTGCCAGCAGGACAGGTACAAATGGCTACACCTTC	CASRTGTNGYTF
once	TRBD2	TRBJ2-1	TRBV3-1/TRBV3-2	TGTGCCAGCAGCCAACATAGCGGGGGGGCGGGCAATGAGCAGTTCTTC	CASSQHSGGAGNEQFF
.	TRBD1	TRBJ1-6	TRBV7-9	TGTGCCAGCACTTCTGGGACAGGGTTCAATTCACCCCTCCACTTT	CASTSGTGFNSPLHF
.	TRBD1	TRBJ2-7	TRBV7-2	TGTGCCAGCAGCTCAATGGACAGGGGGCCGCTAGAGCAGTACTTC	CASSSMDRGPLEQYF
once	.	TRBJ2-5	TRBV3-1/TRBV3-2	TGTGCCAGCAGCCTGTTGGTGGCAGAGACCCAGTACTTC	CASSLLVAETQYF
.	.	TRBJ1-5	TRBV11-2	TGTGCCAGCAGCTTAGACGTAGGAAGCGGGCAGCCCCAGCATTTT	CASSLDVGSGQPQHF
.	TRBD1	TRBJ2-3	TRBV11-3	TGTGCCAGCAGCTTGGGCCCTGACAGGGGGACAGATACGCAGTATTTT	CASSLGPDRGTDTQYF
few	TRBD1	TRBJ2-7	TRBV23-1	TGCGCCAGCAGTCACCGCAAGCCGGGACAGGGTTACGAGCAGTACTTC	CASSHRKPGQGYEQYF
.	TRBD1	TRBJ1-4	TRBV27	TGTGCCAGCAGTCCGGGACAGGGGAATGAAAAACTGTTTTTT	CASSPGQGNEKLFF
.	.	TRBJ2-7	TRBV6-6	TGTGCCAGCAGCCCCGGGGTGGGCTACGAGCAGTACTTC	CASSPGVGYEQYF
.	TRBD1	TRBJ1-5	TRBV7-9	TGTGCCAGCAGCTCGACAGGGCCGGGCAATCAGCCCCAGCATTTT	CASSSTGPGNQPQHF
.	.	TRBJ2-1	TRBV6-5	TGTGCCAGTTGGAGGGCTTCTGGGGATGAGCAGTTCTTC	CASWRASGDEQFF
.	.	TRBJ2-5	TRBV18	TGTGCCAGCTCACCATCCGACAGACAAGAGACCCAGTACTTC	CASSPSDRQETQYF
.	.	TRBJ1-2	TRBV28	TGTGCCAGCAGCTCTGAGGCGGATTCCTATGGCTACACCTTC	CASSSEADSYGYTF
.	.	TRBJ1-1	TRBV7-3	TGTGCCAGCAGCTCGGGAGGTTCCACTGAAGCTTTCTTT	CASSSGGSTEAFF
.	.	TRBJ1-5	TRBV6-5	TGTGCCAGCAGCGGGGGCAATCAGCCCCAGCATTTT	CASSGGNQPQHF
.	.	TRBJ1-1	TRBV3-1/TRBV3-2	TGTGCCAGCACCCAACAGGGTATGAACACTGAAGCTTTCTTT	CASTQQGMNTEAFF
.	TRBD1	TRBJ1-6	TRBV28	TGTGCCAGCAGTTCCCCAACAGGGGGCGACTCACCCCTCCACTTT	CASSSPTGGDSPLHF